This entry is about one TCR beta chain. Its antigen is unidentified. Data came from immunoSEQ multiplex PCR; TCRdb stores just in-frame clones and leaves some out. The repertoire has about 120,000 clones, roughly 90% of them found once; the top ten carry nearly 6.5%. The data belong to a study of cytomegalovirus exposure and HLA in healthy donors. General study points: There were about 160 TCR beta chains listed as cytomegalovirus-associated. Cytomegalovirus status was reportedly diagnosed by the classifier with high specificity and sensitivity.

Material: PBMCs. The clonotype originates from a woman under 30 in good health and CMV-seropositive.

CDR3 DNA: TGTGCCAGCAGCGTAGCGCTAGCGGGTGCGGGGGAGCAGTACTTC. The encoded protein is CASSVALAGAGEQYF. The chain couples TRBV9 to TRBJ2-7, with 8 bases lining up with TRBD2. This CDR3 is built from 15 residues. Per germline, CDR1 SGDLS and CDR2 YYNGEE. V shed 0 bases, J shed 7 bases, and the junction held 9 bases outside the gene matches. Full variable domain (rest looked up from reference TRBV9 and TRBJ2-7): DSGVTQTPKHLITATGQRVTLRCSPRSGDLSVYWYQQSLDQGLQFLIQYYNGEERAKGNILERFSAQQFPDLHSELNLSSLELGDSALYFCASSVALAGAGEQYFGPGTRLTVT.